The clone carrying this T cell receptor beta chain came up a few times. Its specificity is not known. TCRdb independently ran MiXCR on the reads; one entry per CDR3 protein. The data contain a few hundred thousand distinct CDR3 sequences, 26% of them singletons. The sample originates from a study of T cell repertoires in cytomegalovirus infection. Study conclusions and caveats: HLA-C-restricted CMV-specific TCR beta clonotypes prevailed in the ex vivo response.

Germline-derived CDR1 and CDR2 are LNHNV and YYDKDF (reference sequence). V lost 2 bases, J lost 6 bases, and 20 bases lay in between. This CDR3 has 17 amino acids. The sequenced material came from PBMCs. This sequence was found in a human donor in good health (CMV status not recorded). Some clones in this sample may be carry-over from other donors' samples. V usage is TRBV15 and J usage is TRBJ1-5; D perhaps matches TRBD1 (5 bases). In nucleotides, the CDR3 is TGTGCCACCAGCAGACCACCCGGGGGGGAATTGGGTCAGCCCCAGCATTTT. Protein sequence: CATSRPPGGELGQPQHF.